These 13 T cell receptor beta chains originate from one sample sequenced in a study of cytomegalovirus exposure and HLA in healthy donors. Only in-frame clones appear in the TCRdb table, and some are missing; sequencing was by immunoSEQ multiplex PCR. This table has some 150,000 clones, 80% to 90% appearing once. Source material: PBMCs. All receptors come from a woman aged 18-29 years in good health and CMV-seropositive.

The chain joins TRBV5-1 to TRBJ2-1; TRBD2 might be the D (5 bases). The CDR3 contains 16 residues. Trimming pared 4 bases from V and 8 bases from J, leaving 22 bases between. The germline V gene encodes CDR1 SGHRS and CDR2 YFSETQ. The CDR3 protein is CASSVAWTELNDEQFF. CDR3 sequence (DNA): TGCGCCAGCAGCGTGGCGTGGACTGAACTCAACGATGAGCAGTTCTTC.

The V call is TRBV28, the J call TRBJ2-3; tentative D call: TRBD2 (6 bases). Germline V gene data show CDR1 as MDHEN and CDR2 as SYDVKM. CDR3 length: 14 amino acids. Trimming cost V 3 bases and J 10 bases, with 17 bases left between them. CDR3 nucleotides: TGTGCCAGCAGTTTGGGACTTCCAACTAGTGCGCAGTATTTT. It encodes CASSLGLPTSAQYF.

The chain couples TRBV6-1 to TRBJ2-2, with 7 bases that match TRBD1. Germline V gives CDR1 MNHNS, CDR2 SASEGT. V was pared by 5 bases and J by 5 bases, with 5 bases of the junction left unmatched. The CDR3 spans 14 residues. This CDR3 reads CASSSTGQTGELFF. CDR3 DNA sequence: TGTGCCAGCAGTTCGACAGGGCAAACCGGGGAGCTGTTTTTT.

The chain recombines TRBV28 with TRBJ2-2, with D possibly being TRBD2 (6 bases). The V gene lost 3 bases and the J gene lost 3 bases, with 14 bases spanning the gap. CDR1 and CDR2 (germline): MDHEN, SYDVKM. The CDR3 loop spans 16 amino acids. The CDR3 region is CASSFLGGRYTGELFF. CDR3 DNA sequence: TGTGCCAGCAGTTTTTTGGGAGGCCGGTACACCGGGGAGCTGTTTTTT.

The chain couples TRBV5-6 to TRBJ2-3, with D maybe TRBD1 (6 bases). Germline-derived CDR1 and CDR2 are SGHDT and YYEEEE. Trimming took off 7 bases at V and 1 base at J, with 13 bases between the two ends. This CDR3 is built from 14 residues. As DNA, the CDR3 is TGTGCCAGCCTAGGCCAGGGGCGCACAGATACGCAGTATTTT. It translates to CASLGQGRTDTQYF.

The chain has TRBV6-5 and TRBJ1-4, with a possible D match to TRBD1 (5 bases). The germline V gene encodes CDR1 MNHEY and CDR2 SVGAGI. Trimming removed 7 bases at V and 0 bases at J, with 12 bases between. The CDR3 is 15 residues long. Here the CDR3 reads CASTITGATNEKLFF. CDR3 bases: TGTGCCAGCACCATTACGGGGGCAACTAATGAAAAACTGTTTTTT.

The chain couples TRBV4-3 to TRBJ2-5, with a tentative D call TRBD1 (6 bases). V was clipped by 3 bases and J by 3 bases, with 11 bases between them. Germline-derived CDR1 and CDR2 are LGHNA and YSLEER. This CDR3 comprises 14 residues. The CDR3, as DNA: TGCGCCAGCAGCCAGGCTACAGGGAAAGAGACCCAGTACTTC. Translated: CASSQATGKETQYF.

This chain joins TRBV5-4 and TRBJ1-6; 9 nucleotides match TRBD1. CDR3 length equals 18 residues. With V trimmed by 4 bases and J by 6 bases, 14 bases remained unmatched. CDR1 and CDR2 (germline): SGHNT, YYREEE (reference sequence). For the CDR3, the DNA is TGTGCCAGCAGCCTTCGCGTCGGTGGGACAGGGTCTAATTCACCCCTCCACTTT. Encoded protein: CASSLRVGGTGSNSPLHF.

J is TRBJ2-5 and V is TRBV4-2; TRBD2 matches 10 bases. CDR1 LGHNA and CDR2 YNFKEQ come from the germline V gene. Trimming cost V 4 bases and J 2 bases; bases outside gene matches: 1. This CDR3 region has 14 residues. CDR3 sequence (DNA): TGTGCCAGCAGCCTAGCGGGGGGACAAGAGACCCAGTACTTC. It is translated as CASSLAGGQETQYF.

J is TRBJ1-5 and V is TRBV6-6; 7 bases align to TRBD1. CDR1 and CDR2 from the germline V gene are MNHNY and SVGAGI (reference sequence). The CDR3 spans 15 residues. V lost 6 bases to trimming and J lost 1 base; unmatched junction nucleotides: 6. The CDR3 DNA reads TGTGCCAGCAGGCCAACCAGGGGGAGCAATCAGCCCCAGCATTTT. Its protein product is CASRPTRGSNQPQHF.

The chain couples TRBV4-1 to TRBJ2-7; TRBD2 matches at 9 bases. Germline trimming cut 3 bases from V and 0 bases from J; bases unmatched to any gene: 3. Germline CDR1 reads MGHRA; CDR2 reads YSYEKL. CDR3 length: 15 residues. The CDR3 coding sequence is TGCGCCAGCAGCCAGGGCGGGGGGGTCTCCTACGAGCAGTACTTC. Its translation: CASSQGGGVSYEQYF.

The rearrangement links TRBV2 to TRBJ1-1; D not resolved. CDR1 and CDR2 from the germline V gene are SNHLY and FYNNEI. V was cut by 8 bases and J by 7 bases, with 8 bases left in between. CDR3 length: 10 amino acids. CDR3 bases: TGTGCCAGCTCCCCCTATGAAGCTTTCTTT. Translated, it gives CASSPYEAFF.

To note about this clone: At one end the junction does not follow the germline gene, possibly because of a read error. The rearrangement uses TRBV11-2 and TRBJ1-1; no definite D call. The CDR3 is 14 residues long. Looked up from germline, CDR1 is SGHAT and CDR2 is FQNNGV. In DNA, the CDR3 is TGTGCCAGCAGCTTTCTCCGGGTGAACGCTGAAGCTTTCTTT. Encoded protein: CASSFLRVNAEAFF. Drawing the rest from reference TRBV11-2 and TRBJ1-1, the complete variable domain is EAGVAQSPRYKIIEKRQSVAFWCNPISGHATLYWYQQILGQGPKLLIQFQNNGVVDDSQLPKDRFSAERLKGVDSTLKIQPAKLEDSAVYLCASSFLRVNAEAFFGQGTRLTVV.